What follows are 4 T cell receptor beta chains derived from one specimen sequenced in a study of OX40 agonist ivuxolimab in advanced cancers. Assay used: immunoSEQ multiplex PCR; TCRdb lists only in-frame clones, some missing. The table records 90,000 to 95,000 clones, around four fifths of them present only once. Sequenced material: CD4+ or CD8+ T cells sorted from blood, taken in a trial of the OX40 agonist ivuxolimab. Source of these receptors: an adult with an advanced solid tumor such as melanoma, head and neck, liver or kidney cancer.

The rearrangement joins TRBV9 to TRBJ2-3; D gene unclear. There are 13 residues in the CDR3. Per germline, CDR1 SGDLS and CDR2 YYNGEE. Trimming removed 3 bases from V and 4 bases from J, with 9 bases in between. The CDR3 sequence: CASSALEADTQYF. Written as DNA, the CDR3 is TGTGCCAGCAGCGCCCTAGAAGCAGATACGCAGTATTTT.

This clone was seen a single time. The CDR3 spells CASSQIEGTEAFF. The CDR3 DNA sequence: TGCGCCAGCAGCCAAATAGAGGGGACTGAAGCTTTCTTT. The chain combines TRBV4-3 with TRBJ1-1; D may be TRBD1 (5 bases). CDR3 length: 13 amino acids. V gave up 2 bases and J gave up 5 bases, with 9 bases separating them. CDR1 and CDR2 from the germline V gene are LGHNA and YSLEER.

The gene calls are TRBV20-1 and TRBJ1-2; D ambiguous. V lost 6 bases and J lost 5, with 10 bases in between. Germline V gene lookup returns CDR1 DFQATT and CDR2 SNEGSKA (reference sequence). This CDR3 has 11 amino acids. Written as DNA, the CDR3 is TGCAGTGCAACTGGCCGGTATGGCTACACCTTC. Amino acid sequence: CSATGRYGYTF.

The chain joins TRBV18 to TRBJ2-5; D remains ambiguous. The germline V and J ends were trimmed by 3 bases and 5 bases, with 10 bases remaining between them. Germline CDR1 reads KGHSH; CDR2 reads LQKENI. This CDR3 comprises 13 residues. The DNA of the CDR3 is TGTGCCAGCTCACCGGTGGGTATGGAGACCCAGTACTTC. It encodes CASSPVGMETQYF.